A selection of T cell receptor beta chains follows, all from one sample in a study of early T cells in non-severe SARS-CoV-2 infection. Via MiXCR, TCRdb re-called the 5' RACE reads, giving one row per CDR3 protein. The sample lists tens of thousands of distinct CDR3 sequences, 10% to 15% occurring once. Sequenced material: whole blood. Receptors were obtained from an adult who was a healthcare worker with PCR-confirmed SARS-CoV-2 infection or an uninfected control (not recorded which). CDR3s include the opening cysteine and the closing phenylalanine or tryptophan. A D gene is named only where the DNA matches it firmly. Some rows have no size entry. The others give once, few or many, or a class for an expanded clone.

clone_size: few
d_call: .
j_call: TRBJ1-1
v_call: TRBV2
cdr3_aa: CASSEATVVAFF
cdr3_nt: TGTGCCAGCAGTGAAGCCACAGTTGTGGCTTTCTTT

clone_size: few
d_call: .
j_call: TRBJ2-3
v_call: TRBV7-2
cdr3_aa: CASSFLTDTQYF
cdr3_nt: TGTGCCAGCAGCTTCCTCACAGATACGCAGTATTTT

clone_size: few
d_call: .
j_call: TRBJ2-1
v_call: TRBV12-3/TRBV12-4
cdr3_aa: CASTLGVSYNEQFF
cdr3_nt: TGTGCCAGCACCTTGGGGGTATCCTACAATGAGCAGTTCTTC

clone_size: .
d_call: TRBD1
j_call: TRBJ1-1
v_call: TRBV7-9
cdr3_aa: CASSSQDRRNTEAFF
cdr3_nt: TGTGCCAGCAGCTCCCAGGACAGGAGAAACACTGAAGCTTTCTTT

clone_size: .
d_call: TRBD2
j_call: TRBJ2-6
v_call: TRBV12-3/TRBV12-4
cdr3_aa: CASRPSAGERSGANVLTF
cdr3_nt: TGTGCCAGCAGACCTTCAGCGGGGGAACGCTCTGGGGCCAACGTCCTGACTTTC

clone_size: few
d_call: .
j_call: TRBJ2-7
v_call: TRBV7-2
cdr3_aa: CASSLGQAVSSYEQYF
cdr3_nt: TGTGCCAGCAGCTTAGGGCAGGCGGTGTCCTCCTACGAGCAGTACTTC

clone_size: few
d_call: .
j_call: TRBJ1-1
v_call: TRBV10-3
cdr3_aa: CAISESSSRNTEAFF
cdr3_nt: TGTGCCATCAGTGAGTCGAGTAGCAGGAACACTGAAGCTTTCTTT

clone_size: many
d_call: .
j_call: TRBJ2-2
v_call: TRBV5-1
cdr3_aa: CASSFVGGQDTGELFF
cdr3_nt: TGCGCCAGCAGCTTTGTCGGGGGGCAGGACACCGGGGAGCTGTTTTTT

clone_size: many
d_call: .
j_call: TRBJ1-3
v_call: TRBV6-6
cdr3_aa: CASSYSPPSRGNTIYF
cdr3_nt: TGTGCCAGCAGTTACTCCCCCCCGTCCCGGGGAAACACCATATATTTT

clone_size: many
d_call: .
j_call: TRBJ1-1
v_call: TRBV6-1
cdr3_aa: CASSEPGMLEAFF
cdr3_nt: TGTGCCAGCAGTGAACCAGGGATGCTTGAAGCTTTCTTT

clone_size: .
d_call: TRBD1
j_call: TRBJ2-1
v_call: TRBV11-2
cdr3_aa: CAGCRQGSYNEQFF
cdr3_nt: TGTGCCGGATGTCGACAGGGCTCCTACAATGAGCAGTTCTTC

clone_size: .
d_call: .
j_call: TRBJ1-5
v_call: TRBV6-6
cdr3_aa: CASSTRARNQPQHF
cdr3_nt: TGTGCCAGCAGTACACGAGCCCGAAATCAGCCCCAGCATTTT

clone_size: few
d_call: .
j_call: TRBJ2-1
v_call: TRBV28
cdr3_aa: CASSLNYNEQFF
cdr3_nt: TGTGCCAGCAGTTTAAACTACAATGAGCAGTTCTTC

clone_size: many
d_call: .
j_call: TRBJ1-1
v_call: TRBV29-1
cdr3_aa: CSVVKATEPEAFF
cdr3_nt: TGCAGCGTTGTAAAGGCGACGGAACCTGAAGCTTTCTTT

clone_size: .
d_call: .
j_call: TRBJ2-1
v_call: TRBV6-2/TRBV6-3
cdr3_aa: CASCRDGLYNEQFF
cdr3_nt: TGTGCCAGCTGCCGGGATGGCCTTTACAATGAGCAGTTCTTC

clone_size: .
d_call: .
j_call: TRBJ2-1
v_call: TRBV2
cdr3_aa: CASSDLLQTYNEQFF
cdr3_nt: TGTGCCAGCAGTGACCTACTACAGACCTACAATGAGCAGTTCTTC

clone_size: few
d_call: .
j_call: TRBJ1-3
v_call: TRBV7-9
cdr3_aa: CASSRSAGTIYF
cdr3_nt: TGTGCCAGCAGCCGGTCTGCGGGCACCATATATTTT

clone_size: .
d_call: .
j_call: TRBJ1-6
v_call: TRBV29-1
cdr3_aa: CSLLSSYNSPLHF
cdr3_nt: TGCAGCCTTCTAAGCTCCTATAATTCACCCCTCCACTTT

clone_size: .
d_call: TRBD2
j_call: TRBJ2-7
v_call: TRBV7-9
cdr3_aa: CASSFSSGVVREQYF
cdr3_nt: TGTGCCAGCAGCTTTAGTAGCGGGGTGGTGCGCGAGCAGTACTTC

clone_size: few
d_call: .
j_call: TRBJ1-3
v_call: TRBV2
cdr3_aa: CASSEGMGNTIYF
cdr3_nt: TGTGCCAGCAGTGAAGGCATGGGAAACACCATATATTTT

clone_size: many
d_call: .
j_call: TRBJ2-1
v_call: TRBV11-3
cdr3_aa: CASSPGTNYNEQFF
cdr3_nt: TGTGCCAGCAGCCCCGGGACAAATTACAATGAGCAGTTCTTC

clone_size: many
d_call: .
j_call: TRBJ2-1
v_call: TRBV6-2/TRBV6-3
cdr3_aa: CASSQLGNEQFF
cdr3_nt: TGTGCCAGCAGCCAACTGGGGAATGAGCAGTTCTTC

clone_size: many
d_call: TRBD2
j_call: TRBJ2-3
v_call: TRBV7-2
cdr3_aa: CASSLGGLAGGDTQYF
cdr3_nt: TGTGCCAGCAGCTTAGGGGGACTAGCGGGAGGAGATACGCAGTATTTT

clone_size: few
d_call: TRBD1
j_call: TRBJ2-7
v_call: TRBV29-1
cdr3_aa: CSVPGTGGTYEQYF
cdr3_nt: TGCAGCGTGCCTGGGACAGGGGGAACCTACGAGCAGTACTTC

clone_size: .
d_call: .
j_call: TRBJ1-2
v_call: TRBV12-3/TRBV12-4
cdr3_aa: CASSFVGYGYTF
cdr3_nt: TGTGCCAGCAGTTTCGTAGGGTATGGCTACACCTTC

clone_size: few
d_call: TRBD1
j_call: TRBJ2-4
v_call: TRBV6-2/TRBV6-3
cdr3_aa: CASSGSRTGINIQYF
cdr3_nt: TGTGCCAGCAGTGGCTCCCGGACAGGGATAAACATTCAGTACTTC

clone_size: many
d_call: .
j_call: TRBJ1-3
v_call: TRBV12-3/TRBV12-4
cdr3_aa: CASLSWQGNTIYF
cdr3_nt: TGTGCCAGCCTAAGCTGGCAGGGAAACACCATATATTTT

clone_size: many
d_call: .
j_call: TRBJ2-7
v_call: TRBV6-6
cdr3_aa: CASSRDGYEQYF
cdr3_nt: TGTGCCAGCAGCAGGGACGGCTACGAGCAGTACTTC